This TCR beta chain was recovered during a study of identical twins. Whole-study findings and limits: Zero-insertion findings could be partly confounded by invariant cells (MAIT and iNKT cells).

This CDR3 spans 16 amino acids. J lost 5 bases, V lost 7 bases, and 12 bases had no gene match. This clonotype came up a few times. Its cognate antigen is unknown. Via MiXCR, TCRdb re-called the 5' RACE reads, giving one row per CDR3 protein. The data show 550,000 to 700,000 distinct CDR3 sequences, with 21% seen just once and more than 4% held by the top ten. This same sample was also part of a study on T cells expressing NK-cell markers. That publication notes: Source material for TCR beta repertoires consisted of sorted CD3+CD56+NKG2C+, CD3+CD56+NKG2C- and CD3+CD56-NKG2C+ T cells.

The source is a woman in her late teens or twenties in good health. The specimen was PBMCs. This chain links TRBV12-3 or TRBV12-4 with TRBJ2-5; TRBD2 agrees at 11 bases. The CDR3 region has the DNA TGTGCCAGCATGCAGACTAGCGGGGTTCTGGGGGAGACCCAGTACTTC. Encoded protein: CASMQTSGVLGETQYF.